What follows is one TCR beta chain and its context. Its cognate antigen is unknown. V shed 0 bases and J 3 bases; nucleotides not matched to a gene: 1. Germline V lookup: CDR1 ENHRY, CDR2 SYGVKD. The CDR3 runs to 15 residues. TCRdb re-called the 5' RACE reads with MiXCR, one entry per CDR3 protein. The sample has approximately 38,000 distinct CDR3 sequences, under 6.5% seen once; the top ten hold more than 9%. The sample belongs to a study of spatial heterogeneity in lung cancer. Overall study: Combinations of a unique TCR and a UMI were tallied in raw reads, and on average each appeared more than ten times.

General observations from the study: Ubiquitous expanded tumor TCRs were seen in blood more at resection than at follow-up.

Time point defined: sample taken at primary tumor resection. Whole RNA, which was extracted from tumor, nontumor lung tissue or frozen PBMC, was sequenced without any cell sorting. The approximately 78 donors had untreated early-stage non-small cell lung cancer. The source was PBMCs, collected at surgery. The chain is built from TRBV10-3 and TRBJ2-7, with 11 positions matching TRBD2. This clonotype originated in a male donor with early-stage non-small cell lung cancer. The CDR3 region is CAISESTSGGYEQYF. The DNA of the CDR3 is TGTGCCATCAGTGAGTCCACTAGCGGGGGCTACGAGCAGTACTTC.